Following are 13 T cell receptor beta chains from one sample sequenced in a study of regulatory T cells in long-lasting Graves disease. Sequencing libraries for TCR beta were prepared with iRepertoire HTBI primers and Arm-PCR of CDR3 regions. TCRdb re-called the multiplex PCR reads through MiXCR, storing one row per CDR3 protein. The repertoire holds about 530,000 distinct CDR3 sequences, with 15% to 20% as singletons. Stated time point: newly diagnosed GD, antithyroid drugs for less than 3 months. Making the TCR library involved RNA that had been extracted from PBMCs. The data were also submitted as part of a second study, on T cells in Graves' hyperthyroidism and ophthalmopathy.

Sequencing used peripheral blood mononuclear cells (PBMCs), obtained at new diagnosis, from a patient treated with antithyroid drugs. The receptors shown here come from a woman aged 35-65 years with Graves disease.

V and J are TRBV28 and TRBJ2-7; tentative D call: TRBD1 (5 bases). CDR1 and CDR2 (germline): MDHEN, SYDVKM. Trimming took off 4 bases at V and 5 bases at J, with 15 bases between the two ends. The CDR3 contains 14 residues. Here the CDR3 DNA reads TGTGCCAGCAGTTGGACACTTCAGGCTCACGAGCAGTACTTC. This translates into CASSWTLQAHEQYF.

This clonotype was seen many times. V gene TRBV30 combines with J gene TRBJ1-2; D unresolved. The CDR3 extends over 11 amino acids. CDR1 and CDR2 (germline): GTSNPN, SVGIG (reference sequence). V shed 1 base and J shed 4 bases, with 4 bases lying between them. The DNA for the CDR3 is TGTGCCTGGAGTGAAATCTATGGCTACACCTTC. It encodes CAWSEIYGYTF.

This clonotype was observed at least ten times. The rearrangement links TRBV12-3 or TRBV12-4 to TRBJ2-1; D may be TRBD1 or TRBD2 (5 bases each). CDR3 length: 15 residues. V was shortened by 6 bases and J by 6 bases, with 18 bases between the two germline ends. CDR3 in amino acids: CASSRGLTGGNEQFF. CDR3 in DNA: TGTGCCAGCAGCCGGGGCCTCACGGGCGGCAATGAGCAGTTCTTC.

This clonotype has only a few counts. V gene TRBV12-3 or TRBV12-4 combines with J gene TRBJ1-1; TRBD1 agrees at 8 bases. J gave up 4 bases and V 6 bases, and 7 bases lay outside the gene matches. CDR3 length equals 14 residues. CDR3 sequence reads: CASRRTGSVTEAFF. In DNA, the CDR3 is TGTGCCAGCAGACGGACAGGGAGCGTCACTGAAGCTTTCTTT.

The sample holds many counts of this clonotype. The J gene is TRBJ2-1, the V gene TRBV4-2; TRBD1 or TRBD2 may be the D gene (6 bases each). The germline V gene has CDR1 LGHNA and CDR2 YNFKEQ. This CDR3 region has 15 residues. V was clipped by 7 bases and J by 0 bases, with 13 bases between them. CDR3 in amino acids: CASTTGGRSYNEQFF. As DNA, the CDR3 is TGTGCCAGCACCACCGGGGGCCGCTCCTACAATGAGCAGTTCTTC.

The rearrangement links TRBV11-2 to TRBJ1-3; D call uncertain. The V end was cut by 0 bases, the J end by 4 bases, with 13 bases between. This CDR3 has 16 residues. In germline, CDR1 is SGHAT, CDR2 FQNNGV. The CDR3 bases are TGTGCCAGCAGCTTAGAGCTAGGAACCCTAGGAAACACCATATATTTT. Residues: CASSLELGTLGNTIYF.

This clonotype was observed at least ten times. One end of the junction fails to match germline, which may point to a read error. The rearrangement uses TRBV5-1 and TRBJ1-2, with D uncertain. This CDR3 has 14 amino acids. Germline V gene lookup returns CDR1 SGHRS and CDR2 YFSETQ. Here the CDR3 reads CASSLDSPNYGYTF. The CDR3 bases are TGTGCCAGCAGCTTGGACTCCCCCAACTATGGCTACACCTTC.

This clonotype was found a few times. The rearrangement uses TRBV29-1 and TRBJ2-7, with D perhaps TRBD1 (6 bases). Trimming removed 7 bases from V and 3 bases from J, with 13 bases in between. Germline assignment: CDR1 SQVTM and CDR2 ANQGSEA. The CDR3 has 12 amino acids. The CDR3 DNA is TGCAGCGCCCTGGACAGCTACTACGAGCAGTACTTC. This sequence encodes CSALDSYYEQYF.

This clonotype came up many times. The chain couples TRBV20-1 to TRBJ2-7; D possibly matches TRBD1 or TRBD2 (5 bases each). Germline-derived CDR1 and CDR2 are DFQATT and SNEGSKA (reference sequence). V lost 0 bases to trimming and J lost 4 bases, with 16 bases between them. The CDR3 has 15 residues. The CDR3 protein is CSARDQGPTEYEQYF. Here the CDR3 DNA reads TGCAGTGCTAGAGACCAGGGACCCACCGAATACGAGCAGTACTTC.

This clonotype was seen a handful of times. The chain couples TRBV28 to TRBJ1-2; D is undetermined. This CDR3 spans 11 amino acids. Germline loops: CDR1 MDHEN, CDR2 SYDVKM. With 5 bases removed from V and 8 bases from J, the gap between germline ends came to 9 bases. The CDR3 loop reads CASSPAGGYTF. The CDR3 DNA is TGTGCCAGCAGTCCCGCGGGGGGCTACACCTTC.

The sample holds many counts of this clonotype. The rearrangement uses TRBV2 and TRBJ2-5, with 8 bases lining up with TRBD2. CDR3 length: 15 amino acids. V trimming: 7 bases; J trimming: 0 bases; junction bases outside the gene matches: 7. Germline-derived CDR1 and CDR2 are SNHLY and FYNNEI. This CDR3 is CASTYKRGHQETQYF. CDR3 bases: TGTGCCAGCACTTACAAGCGGGGGCACCAAGAGACCCAGTACTTC.

This clonotype was recorded at least ten times. The chain couples TRBV15 to TRBJ1-4; no definite D call. Germline assignment: CDR1 LNHNV and CDR2 YYDKDF (reference sequence). This CDR3 region has 12 residues. Trimming removed 3 bases at V and 9 bases at J, with 8 bases between. The CDR3: CATSSGRKKLFF. The CDR3 DNA reads as TGTGCCACCAGCAGCGGTCGAAAAAAACTGTTTTTT.

In its sample, this clonotype was seen many times. The gene calls are TRBV5-1 and TRBJ2-1; a weak D match, TRBD2 (6 bases). Trimming removed 1 base at V and 3 bases at J, with 11 bases between. Germline CDR1 and CDR2: SGHRS and YFSETQ. The CDR3 covers 15 residues. DNA for the CDR3: TGCGCCAGCAGCTTGTCAGGCGGGAACTACAATGAGCAGTTCTTC. It is translated as CASSLSGGNYNEQFF.